Each of the 27 T cell receptor beta chains below was sequenced from the same sample in a study of blood T cell repertoires in COVID-19. This table comes from immunoSEQ multiplex PCR, and its TCRdb copy is limited to in-frame clones, with some not included. The table has 310,000 or so clones, around 90% seen once; the top ten hold more than 7.5%. The sequencing input was peripheral blood. Receptors originate from a young man with COVID-19, enrolled during active disease.

The chain joins TRBV4-2 to TRBJ2-7; 13 nucleotides agree with TRBD2. CDR1 and CDR2 (germline): LGHNA, YNFKEQ. The CDR3 sequence is 16 residues long. With 4 bases clipped from V and 4 bases from J, the junction kept 7 bases outside the gene matches. The CDR3 loop is CASSPLGTSGIYEQYF. The DNA for the CDR3 is TGTGCCAGCAGCCCACTCGGGACTAGCGGGATTTACGAGCAGTACTTC.

This clone was seen a handful of times. The chain joins TRBV4-3 to TRBJ2-6; D is uncertain. CDR3 length: 16 amino acids. The ends were cut back, 0 bases at V and 0 bases at J, with 6 bases in the middle. The V gene's germline CDR1 is LGHNA and CDR2 YSLEER. This chain's CDR3 is CASSQDFRSGANVLTF. The DNA for the CDR3 is TGCGCCAGCAGCCAAGACTTCCGCTCTGGGGCCAACGTCCTGACTTTC.

The sample holds one count of this clone. V gene TRBV23-1 combines with J gene TRBJ2-2; D might be TRBD1 (6 bases). TRBV23-1 has ORF status, its function being uncertain. Between the trimmed V and J ends, which lost 4 bases and 0 bases, there was a span of 12 bases. This CDR3 has 16 residues. In nucleotides, the CDR3 is TGCGCCAGCAGTCCTAGACAGGACCCGAACACCGGGGAGCTGTTTTTT. As protein: CASSPRQDPNTGELFF.

This clone was recorded once. The rearrangement uses TRBV7-3 and TRBJ2-2; TRBD1 matches 9 bases. The CDR3 sequence is 16 residues long. V shed 1 base and J 5 bases; nucleotides not matched to a gene: 5. CDR1 SGHTA and CDR2 FQGTGA come from the germline V gene. In DNA, the CDR3 is TGTGCCAGCAGCTTAATCGGGACAGGGCTTACCGGGGAGCTGTTTTTT. Protein product: CASSLIGTGLTGELFF.

The chain recombines TRBV10-3 with TRBJ2-2; D is possibly TRBD1 (6 bases). Germline CDR1 reads ENHRY; CDR2 reads SYGVKD. Trimming cost V 6 bases and J 5 bases, with 13 bases left between them. This CDR3 is built from 14 residues. DNA for the CDR3: TGTGCCATCAGGGGCAGGGGAATGACCGGGGAGCTGTTTTTT. Translated: CAIRGRGMTGELFF.

This chain joins TRBV19 and TRBJ2-3, with D maybe TRBD2 (6 bases). The CDR3 consists of 14 residues. Trimming took 3 bases from V and 2 from J, leaving 9 bases between them. CDR1 is LNHDA, CDR2 SQIVND, per germline (reference sequence). In DNA form, the CDR3 reads TGTGCCAGTAGTATCCCGGACTACACAGATACGCAGTATTTT. This sequence encodes CASSIPDYTDTQYF.

The chain uses TRBV12-3 or TRBV12-4 and TRBJ1-2; 9 bases agree with TRBD1. The CDR3 runs 13 residues. V lost 7 bases to trimming and J lost 6 bases; unmatched junction nucleotides: 6. CDR3 sequence: CASTRDRVHGYTF. Here the CDR3 DNA reads TGTGCCAGCACCAGGGACAGGGTCCATGGCTACACCTTC.

The V gene is TRBV7-2, the J gene TRBJ1-1; unclear D gene. CDR1 SGHTA and CDR2 FQGNSA come from the germline V gene. The CDR3 covers 13 residues. V was shortened by 5 bases and J by 0 bases, with 7 bases between the two germline ends. CDR3 DNA sequence: TGTGCCAGCAGCGTAAAAATGAACACTGAAGCTTTCTTT. Encoded protein: CASSVKMNTEAFF.

This clone was observed once. The genes are TRBV10-3 and TRBJ1-5; TRBD1 might be the D (6 bases). Trimming left V 11 bases short and J 3 bases short, with 11 bases between. Per the germline V gene, CDR1 is ENHRY and CDR2 is SYGVKD. The CDR3 is made up of 12 amino acids. The CDR3 DNA is TGTGCCGCCCGGACAGACAATCAGCCCCAGCATTTT. Translation: CAARTDNQPQHF.

J is TRBJ2-1 and V is TRBV11-3; 9 bases line up with TRBD1. The V gene's germline CDR1 is SGHNT and CDR2 YENEEA. The CDR3 is 15 amino acids. V lost 3 bases and J lost 9; bases outside the gene matches: 9. The CDR3 nucleotides are TGTGCCAGCAGCTTCGGGGACAGGGTCCTCAGTGAGCAGTTCTTC. This codes for CASSFGDRVLSEQFF.

The rearrangement joins TRBV13 to TRBJ1-2; D is possibly TRBD1 (6 bases). The CDR3 totals 16 residues. Trimming removed 5 bases from V and 7 bases from J, with 23 bases in between. Germline values: CDR1 PRHDT, CDR2 FYEKMQ (reference sequence). The CDR3 DNA follows: TGTGCCAGCAGCGTAAGGGACATGGGCGGATCGGTTGGCTACACCTTC. Translated: CASSVRDMGGSVGYTF. Combining the CDR3 with reference TRBV13 and TRBJ1-2 gives the whole variable domain AAGVIQSPRHLIKEKRETATLKCYPIPRHDTVYWYQQGPGQDPQFLISFYEKMQSDKGSIPDRFSAQQFSDYHSELNMSSLELGDSALYFCASSVRDMGGSVGYTFGSGTRLTVV.

CDR3 bases: TGTGCCAGCGGTCTCTTGAGAGACAGGGTTACTGGCTACACCTTC. Its protein is CASGLLRDRVTGYTF. The gene calls are TRBV6-5 and TRBJ1-2; 7 bases are shared with TRBD1. The V segment lost 8 bases and the J segment 7 bases; nucleotides outside the gene matches: 16. This CDR3 region has 15 residues. Germline CDR1 reads MNHEY; CDR2 reads SVGAGI.

This rearrangement joins TRBV7-2 to TRBJ1-1; 7 bases are shared with TRBD1. CDR1 and CDR2 (germline): SGHTA, FQGNSA. Losses at the gene ends were 0 bases for V and 3 bases for J; bases not matched to a gene: 4. This CDR3 is built from 15 residues. The CDR3 DNA is TGTGCCAGCAGCTTAGCGGGACAGCTCTACACTGAAGCTTTCTTT. Translated, it gives CASSLAGQLYTEAFF.

The chain couples TRBV9 to TRBJ2-1; 9 bases map to TRBD1. Germline V lookup: CDR1 SGDLS, CDR2 YYNGEE. This CDR3 is 15 amino acids long. Germline trimming cut 0 bases from V and 6 bases from J; bases unmatched to any gene: 4. The CDR3 bases are TGTGCCAGCAGCGTAGGTGGACAGGGGACCAATGAGCAGTTCTTC. It specifies CASSVGGQGTNEQFF.

The chain is built from TRBV7-3 and TRBJ2-7; 10 nucleotides align to TRBD2. CDR3 length equals 15 residues. V was pared by 8 bases and J by 2 bases, with 9 bases of the junction left unmatched. Germline CDR1 reads SGHTA; CDR2 reads FQGTGA. For the CDR3, the DNA is TGTGCCAGCCCCTGGGGAGCGGGAGGGCCCTACGAGCAGTACTTC. It codes for CASPWGAGGPYEQYF.

V is TRBV25-1 and J is TRBJ2-7; D is perhaps TRBD1 (7 bases). The V end was cut by 8 bases, the J end by 3 bases, with 17 bases between. The CDR3 covers 14 residues. Germline lookup yields CDR1 MGHDK and CDR2 SYGVNS. As DNA, the CDR3 is TGTGCCAGCCAGGGGGGACGGGGAAACTACGAGCAGTACTTC. Protein product: CASQGGRGNYEQYF.

The chain employs TRBV5-4 and TRBJ1-5; TRBD1 aligns across 9 bases. This CDR3 spans 17 amino acids. The V gene end was trimmed by 4 bases and the J gene end by 1 base; junction bases not matched to a gene: 9. Germline CDR1 reads SGHNT; CDR2 reads YYREEE (reference sequence). CDR3 sequence (DNA): TGTGCCAGCAGCGATTGCCGGGACAGGGCGAGCAATCAGCCCCAGCATTTT. Translating gives CASSDCRDRASNQPQHF.

V and J are TRBV18 and TRBJ2-5, with 9 bases aligning to TRBD2. Germline CDR1 and CDR2: KGHSH and LQKENI. The CDR3 is made up of 15 amino acids. The V segment lost 3 bases and the J segment 7 bases; nucleotides outside the gene matches: 9. The CDR3 sequence is CASSPDAGGLSTQYF. The CDR3 DNA follows: TGTGCCAGCTCACCGGATGCGGGGGGGTTGTCGACCCAGTACTTC.

The rearrangement uses TRBV5-5 and TRBJ2-1, with 8 bases lining up with TRBD1. Germline CDR1 SGHKS, CDR2 YYEKEE (reference sequence). J gave up 7 bases and V 3 bases, and 9 bases lay outside the gene matches. The CDR3 consists of 15 residues. CDR3 coding DNA: TGTGCCAGCAGCTCCTTTACCTACAGGGGGAATGAGCAGTTCTTC. This sequence encodes CASSSFTYRGNEQFF.

This chain connects TRBV5-4 to TRBJ2-7; 10 nucleotides agree with TRBD2. CDR3 length: 16 amino acids. V dropped 2 bases and J dropped 0; count of bases not matched to a gene: 5. Per the germline V gene, CDR1 is SGHNT and CDR2 is YYREEE (reference sequence). This CDR3 reads CASSLAGGFRSYEQYF. The CDR3 region has the DNA TGTGCCAGCAGCTTAGCGGGGGGGTTTCGCTCCTACGAGCAGTACTTC.

The chain joins TRBV7-9 to TRBJ2-7; 8 bases fit TRBD1. CDR3 length: 16 amino acids. CDR1 SEHNR and CDR2 FQNEAQ come from the germline V gene (reference sequence). V shed 4 bases and J 3 bases; nucleotides not matched to a gene: 11. The CDR3 loop reads CASSSTPPGQGYEQYF. CDR3 nucleotide sequence: TGTGCCAGCAGCTCTACACCCCCTGGACAGGGCTACGAGCAGTACTTC.

This chain uses TRBV6-2 or TRBV6-3 with TRBJ1-4; the D gene is possibly TRBD1 (6 bases). Per the germline V gene, CDR1 is MNHEY and CDR2 is SVGEGT. The CDR3 runs to 18 residues. V was pared by 2 bases and J by 0 bases, with 16 bases between. This chain's CDR3 is CASSYPTAGVATNEKLFF. CDR3 bases: TGTGCCAGCAGTTACCCTACAGCAGGGGTCGCAACTAATGAAAAACTGTTTTTT.

The rearrangement uses TRBV14 and TRBJ2-1, with D unclear. Germline-derived CDR1 and CDR2 are SGHDN and FVKESK. Deletions cut 1 base from V and 10 bases from J, with 8 bases between. The CDR3 is 12 residues long. The chain's CDR3 is CASSQVLREQFF. The DNA for the CDR3 is TGTGCCAGCAGCCAAGTCCTCAGGGAGCAGTTCTTC.

This chain connects TRBV27 to TRBJ2-7; 11 bases match TRBD1. The CDR3 sequence is 21 residues long. Trimming took 1 base from V and 4 from J; bases not matched to a gene: 21. Germline loops: CDR1 MNHEY, CDR2 SMNVEV (reference sequence). The CDR3 sequence is CASSLFGRFHAPGQGVYEQYF. The CDR3 nucleotides are TGTGCCAGCAGTTTATTCGGTCGGTTCCATGCCCCGGGACAGGGGGTTTACGAGCAGTACTTC.

The chain uses TRBV28 and TRBJ2-7, with D maybe TRBD1 (6 bases). V dropped 6 bases and J dropped 2 bases, with 20 bases sitting between them. The CDR3 has 16 amino acids. Germline values: CDR1 MDHEN, CDR2 SYDVKM. In nucleotides, the CDR3 is TGTGCCAGCAGAACCCCGGGACAAGCAAAAACCTACGAGCAGTACTTC. This codes for CASRTPGQAKTYEQYF.

This clone has a handful of counts. The chain has TRBV19 and TRBJ1-4; D is unclear. Looked up from germline, CDR1 is LNHDA and CDR2 is SQIVND (reference sequence). The V gene lost 3 bases and the J gene lost 0 bases, with 11 bases spanning the gap. This CDR3 has 16 amino acids. This CDR3 reads CASSMWPRPTNEKLFF. CDR3 nucleotide sequence: TGTGCCAGTAGTATGTGGCCTCGCCCAACTAATGAAAAACTGTTTTTT.

The chain has TRBV6-5 and TRBJ1-1, with a tentative D call TRBD1 (5 bases). This CDR3 region has 15 residues. Deletions cut 4 bases from V and 1 base from J, with 13 bases between. In germline, CDR1 is MNHEY, CDR2 SVGAGI. CDR3 bases: TGTGCCAGCAGTTTAGGGGCCAGCCGGAACACTGAAGCTTTCTTT. This sequence encodes CASSLGASRNTEAFF.